This entry lists 18 T cell receptor beta chains sequenced from one sample in a study of T cells in localized non-small cell lung cancer. Profiled with immunoSEQ multiplex PCR; TCRdb holds only in-frame clones, not every one. The sample records 3,600 or so clones, less than 30% being singletons. Sequenced here: lung tumor tissue, sampled before any cancer treatment. These receptors all stem from a male donor aged 60 or over with stage I lung adenocarcinoma.

This sequence joins TRBV11-3 and TRBJ2-7; a weak D match, TRBD2 (7 bases). The CDR3 covers 14 residues. V was clipped by 7 bases and J by 2 bases, with 15 bases between them. CDR1 is SGHNT, CDR2 YENEEA, per germline. CDR3 region: CASTLGGGTYEQYV. CDR3 bases: TGTGCCAGCACCCTGGGGGGGGGCACCTACGAGCAGTACGTC.

The rearrangement uses TRBV5-1 and TRBJ1-1; D uncertain. Trimming removed 4 bases from V and 0 bases from J, with 16 bases in between. Germline values: CDR1 SGHRS, CDR2 YFSETQ. The CDR3 contains 16 residues. CDR3 bases: TGCGCCAGCAGCCCGGGATCCAGCTCAATGAACACTGAAGCTTTCTTT. Protein product: CASSPGSSSMNTEAFF.

This clone is termed medium-sized. The chain is built from TRBV12-5 and TRBJ2-1; 8 nucleotides agree with TRBD1. CDR3 length: 16 residues. The germline V gene encodes CDR1 LGHNT and CDR2 FRNRAP. CDR3 residues: CASSNGGQGLTNEQFF. The CDR3 nucleotides read TGTGCCAGCTCAAACGGAGGACAGGGTTTAACAAATGAGCAGTTCTTC.

The chain is built from TRBV10-2 and TRBJ2-1; no firm D call. CDR3 length equals 12 residues. Looked up from germline, CDR1 is WSHSY and CDR2 is SAAADI. The ends were cut back, 6 bases at V and 2 bases at J, with 5 bases in the middle. CDR3 residues: CASRHAYNEQFF. CDR3 in DNA: TGCGCCAGCAGACACGCCTACAATGAGCAGTTCTTC.

There are a few counts of this clone. This chain connects TRBV9 to TRBJ2-2; D may be TRBD1 (6 bases). The V gene's germline CDR1 is SGDLS and CDR2 YYNGEE. This CDR3 comprises 16 residues. Trimming removed 2 bases from V and 2 bases from J, with 13 bases in between. CDR3 amino acids: CASSVSTGGNTGELFF. The CDR3 DNA reads as TGTGCCAGCAGCGTGTCGACAGGAGGTAACACCGGGGAGCTGTTTTTT.

Within the sample, this clone is medium-sized (0.01 to 0.1%). J is TRBJ1-6 and V is TRBV9; the match to TRBD1 covers 12 bases. The ends lost 4 bases at V and 5 bases at J; junction bases unmatched: 4. Germline assignment: CDR1 SGDLS and CDR2 YYNGEE. CDR3 size: 16 residues. CDR3 sequence reads: CASSLGTGGNNSPLHF. In nucleotides, the CDR3 is TGTGCCAGCAGCTTAGGGACAGGGGGCAATAATTCACCCCTCCACTTT.

This clone was observed a few times. The V gene is TRBV18, the J gene TRBJ2-7, with 7 bases identical to TRBD1. The germline V gene encodes CDR1 KGHSH and CDR2 LQKENI. There are 15 residues in the CDR3. The V segment lost 1 base and the J segment 6 bases; nucleotides outside the gene matches: 9. Here the CDR3 reads CASSPRTGQSIEQYF. Written as DNA, the CDR3 is TGTGCCAGCTCACCACGGACGGGACAGTCCATCGAGCAGTACTTC.

This clone is medium-sized (0.01 to 0.1%). The chain carries TRBV11-3 and TRBJ2-7; TRBD1 agrees at 8 bases. CDR3 length: 15 amino acids. CDR1 and CDR2 from the germline V gene are SGHNT and YENEEA. V shed 6 bases, J shed 1 base, and the junction held 8 bases outside the gene matches. The DNA of the CDR3 is TGTGCCAGCAGTTTTACAGGGGGTGTATCCTACGAGCAGTACGTC. It encodes CASSFTGGVSYEQYV.

The chain recombines TRBV5-1 with TRBJ1-4; no clear D. CDR3 length: 15 amino acids. The germline CDR1 and CDR2 sequences are SGHRS and YFSETQ. Trimming took 6 bases from V and 1 from J, leaving 13 bases between them. The CDR3 DNA reads as TGCGCCAGCACCGCCGAGGCCCAAACTAATGAAAAACTGTTTTTT. It yields the protein CASTAEAQTNEKLFF. Using reference TRBV5-1 and TRBJ1-4 for the parts outside the CDR3, the full variable domain is KAGVTQTPRYLIKTRGQQVTLSCSPISGHRSVSWYQQTPGQGLQFLFEYFSETQRNKGNFPGRFSGRQFSNSRSEMNVSTLELGDSALYLCASTAEAQTNEKLFFGSGTQLSVL.

This sequence joins TRBV19 and TRBJ2-5; maybe TRBD1 (7 bases). Germline-derived CDR1 and CDR2 are LNHDA and SQIVND (reference sequence). The CDR3 spans 16 residues. V dropped 3 bases and J dropped 1 base, with 15 bases sitting between them. The CDR3 bases are TGTGCCAGTAGTATGTTCGCCAGGGGGGTCCAAGAGACCCAGTACTTC. This encodes CASSMFARGVQETQYF.

The chain links TRBV5-1 to TRBJ1-1; TRBD1 might be the D (6 bases). Deletions cut 1 base from V and 5 bases from J, with 12 bases between. The V gene's germline CDR1 is SGHRS and CDR2 YFSETQ. This CDR3 comprises 14 residues. The DNA of the CDR3 is TGCGCCAGCAGCTTGAGGGGGGGCCGGACTGAAGCTTTCTTT. Amino acids: CASSLRGGRTEAFF.

The chain carries TRBV18 and TRBJ2-1; D might be TRBD2 (5 bases). CDR3 length: 13 amino acids. The ends were cut back, 4 bases at V and 6 bases at J, with 10 bases in the middle. Looked up from germline, CDR1 is KGHSH and CDR2 is LQKENI. CDR3 protein: CASSRGGLNEQFF. CDR3 DNA sequence: TGTGCCAGCTCACGTGGCGGACTCAATGAGCAGTTCTTC.

The chain uses TRBV18 and TRBJ2-7; no definite D call. Trimming pared 3 bases from V and 5 bases from J, leaving 14 bases between. Germline V gene lookup returns CDR1 KGHSH and CDR2 LQKENI. This CDR3 contains 14 residues. In DNA form, the CDR3 reads TGTGCCAGCTCACCTTCCTTTGAAGGGAACGAGCAGTACTTC. It encodes CASSPSFEGNEQYF.

This clone was seen only a few times. The rearrangement uses TRBV18 and TRBJ1-1, with 7 bases aligning to TRBD1. Germline-derived CDR1 and CDR2 are KGHSH and LQKENI. The CDR3 consists of 14 residues. J lost 2 bases, V lost 5 bases, and 5 bases had no gene match. CDR3 residues: CASSLTGLNTEAFF. CDR3 in DNA: TGTGCCAGCTCATTGACAGGGCTTAACACTGAAGCTTTCTTT.

The rearrangement links TRBV29-1 to TRBJ1-2; TRBD1 aligns across 10 bases. The CDR3 is 14 residues long. The trim removed 3 bases at V and 1 base at J, leaving 2 bases unmatched. Germline CDR1 and CDR2: SQVTM and ANQGSEA. The CDR3 sequence is CSVEDRGDNYGYTF. In DNA, the CDR3 is TGCAGCGTTGAGGACAGGGGGGATAACTATGGCTACACCTTC. Looking up the rest from reference TRBV29-1 and TRBJ1-2 gives the full variable domain: SAVISQKPSRDICQRGTSLTIQCQVDSQVTMMFWYRQQPGQSLTLIATANQGSEATYESGFVIDKFPISRPNLTFSTLTVSNMSPEDSSIYLCSVEDRGDNYGYTFGSGTRLTVV.

By sample fraction, this clone is medium-sized. The V and J genes are TRBV7-2 and TRBJ1-1; D call uncertain. Germline V gene sequence: CDR1 SGHTA, CDR2 FQGNSA. V was pared by 2 bases and J by 4 bases, with 8 bases between. CDR3 length equals 13 residues. The CDR3 loop reads CASSLLGFTEAFF. CDR3 sequence (DNA): TGTGCCAGCAGCTTATTGGGATTCACTGAAGCTTTCTTT.

This chain links TRBV11-3 with TRBJ2-7; D is possibly TRBD1 or TRBD2 (6 bases each). The V gene's germline CDR1 is SGHNT and CDR2 YENEEA. The CDR3 extends over 16 amino acids. The germline V and J ends were trimmed by 5 bases and 2 bases, with 19 bases remaining between them. CDR3 DNA: TGTGCCAGCAGCCAGGGGCGGGGTGCACCCCCCTACGAGCAGTACTTC. Translated: CASSQGRGAPPYEQYF.

This clone has only a few counts. This chain joins TRBV6-7 and TRBJ2-2; D is unclear. TRBV6-7 is identified as an open reading frame with a role that is uncertain. This CDR3 has 11 residues. V was clipped by 7 bases and J by 5 bases, with 5 bases between them. The CDR3 DNA reads as TGTGCCAGCATGACAACCGGGGAGCTGTTTTTT. This sequence encodes CASMTTGELFF.